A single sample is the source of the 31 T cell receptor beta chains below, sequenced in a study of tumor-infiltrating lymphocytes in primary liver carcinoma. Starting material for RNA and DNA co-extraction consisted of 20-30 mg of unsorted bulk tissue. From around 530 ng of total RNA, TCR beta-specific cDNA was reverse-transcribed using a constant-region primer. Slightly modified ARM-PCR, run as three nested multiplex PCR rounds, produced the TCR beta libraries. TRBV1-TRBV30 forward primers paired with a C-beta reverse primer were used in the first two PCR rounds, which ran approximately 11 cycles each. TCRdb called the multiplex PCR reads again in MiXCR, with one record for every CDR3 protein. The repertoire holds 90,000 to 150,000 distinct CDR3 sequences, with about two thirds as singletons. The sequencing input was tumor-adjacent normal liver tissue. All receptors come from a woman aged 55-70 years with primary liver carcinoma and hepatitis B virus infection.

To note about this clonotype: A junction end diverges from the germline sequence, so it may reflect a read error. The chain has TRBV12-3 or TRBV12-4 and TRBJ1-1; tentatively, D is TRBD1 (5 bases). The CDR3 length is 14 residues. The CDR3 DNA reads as TGTGCCAGCAGTCGAAAGGGGACGGCCACTGAAGCTATCTTT. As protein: CASSRKGTATEAIF.

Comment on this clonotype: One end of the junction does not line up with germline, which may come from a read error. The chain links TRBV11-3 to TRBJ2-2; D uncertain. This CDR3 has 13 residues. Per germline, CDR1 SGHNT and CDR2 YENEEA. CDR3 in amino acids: CATSARDTGELFF. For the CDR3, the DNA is TGTGCCACCTCAGCGAGAGACACAGGGGAGCTGTTTTTT.

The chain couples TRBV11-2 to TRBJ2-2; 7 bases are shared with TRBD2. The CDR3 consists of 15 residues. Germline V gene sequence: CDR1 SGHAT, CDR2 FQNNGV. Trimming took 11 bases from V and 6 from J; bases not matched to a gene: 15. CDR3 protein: CADSPLRLASGELFF. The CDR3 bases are TGTGCCGACAGCCCTCTCCGACTAGCTTCCGGGGAGCTGTTTTTT.

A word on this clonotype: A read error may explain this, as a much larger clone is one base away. As DNA, the CDR3 is TGTGCCAGCAGTTTAAGAGATACGCAGTGTTTT. This codes for CASSLRDTQCF. The chain joins TRBV12-3 or TRBV12-4 to TRBJ2-3, with D hard to call. The CDR3 covers 11 residues.

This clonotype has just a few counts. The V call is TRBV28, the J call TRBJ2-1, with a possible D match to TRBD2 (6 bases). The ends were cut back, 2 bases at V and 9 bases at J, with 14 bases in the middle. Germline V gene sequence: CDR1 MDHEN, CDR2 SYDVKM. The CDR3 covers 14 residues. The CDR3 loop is CASSLALAGSEQFF. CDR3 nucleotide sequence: TGTGCCAGCAGTTTAGCACTAGCTGGCAGTGAGCAGTTCTTC.

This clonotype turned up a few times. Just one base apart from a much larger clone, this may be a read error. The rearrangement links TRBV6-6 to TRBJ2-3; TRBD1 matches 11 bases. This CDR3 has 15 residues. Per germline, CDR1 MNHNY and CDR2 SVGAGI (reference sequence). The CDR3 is CASSDGTGGTDMQYF. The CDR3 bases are TGTGCCAGCAGCGACGGGACAGGGGGAACAGATATGCAGTATTTT.

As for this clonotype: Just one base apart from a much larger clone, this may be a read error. This CDR3 is CASSLATNEKLIF. The CDR3 nucleotides are TGTGCCAGCAGCTTAGCAACTAATGAAAAACTGATTTTT. The chain recombines TRBV7-9 with TRBJ1-4, with D unclear. Germline V gene data show CDR1 as SEHNR and CDR2 as FQNEAQ (reference sequence). The CDR3 consists of 13 residues.

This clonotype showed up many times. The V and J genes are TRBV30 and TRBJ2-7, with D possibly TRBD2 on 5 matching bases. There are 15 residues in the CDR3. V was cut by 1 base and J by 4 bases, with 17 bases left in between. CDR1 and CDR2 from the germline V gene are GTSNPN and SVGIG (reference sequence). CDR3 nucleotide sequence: TGTGCCTGGAGTGCCCCGAGGGCAGGCCGATACGAGCAGTACTTC. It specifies CAWSAPRAGRYEQYF.

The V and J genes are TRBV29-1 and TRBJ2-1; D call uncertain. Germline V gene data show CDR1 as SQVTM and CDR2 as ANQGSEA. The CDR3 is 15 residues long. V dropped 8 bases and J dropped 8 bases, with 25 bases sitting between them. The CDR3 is CSIANRARVGHEQFF. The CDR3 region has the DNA TGCAGCATTGCTAATAGGGCACGGGTCGGGCATGAGCAGTTCTTC.

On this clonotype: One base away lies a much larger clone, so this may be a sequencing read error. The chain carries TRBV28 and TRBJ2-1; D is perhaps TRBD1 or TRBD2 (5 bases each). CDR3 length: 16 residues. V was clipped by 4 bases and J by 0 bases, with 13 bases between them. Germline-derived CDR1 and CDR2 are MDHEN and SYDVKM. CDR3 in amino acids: CASSWDQKISYNEQFF. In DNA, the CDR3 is TGTGCCAGCAGTTGGGACCAAAAGATCTCCTACAATGAGCAGTTCTTC. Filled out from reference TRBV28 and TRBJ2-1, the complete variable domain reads DVKVTQSSRYLVKRTGEKVFLECVQDMDHENMFWYRQDPGLGLRLIYFSYDVKMKEKGDIPEGYSVSREKKERFSLILESASTNQTSMYLCASSWDQKISYNEQFFGPGTRLTVL.

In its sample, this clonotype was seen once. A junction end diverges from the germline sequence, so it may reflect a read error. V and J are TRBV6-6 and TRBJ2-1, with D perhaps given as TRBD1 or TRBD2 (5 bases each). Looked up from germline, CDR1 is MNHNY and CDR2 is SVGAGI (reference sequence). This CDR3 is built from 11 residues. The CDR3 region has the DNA TGTGCCAGCAGTTCGGGACCAGAGCAGTACTTT. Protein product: CASSSGPEQYF.

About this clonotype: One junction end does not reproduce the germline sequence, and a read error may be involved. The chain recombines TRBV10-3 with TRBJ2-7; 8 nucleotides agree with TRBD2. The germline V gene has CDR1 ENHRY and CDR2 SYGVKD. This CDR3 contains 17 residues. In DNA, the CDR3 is TGTGCCATTAGTGAGTCTTTCGGGAGGGCCGGGAGGAACGGGCAGTACTTC. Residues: CAISESFGRAGRNGQYF.

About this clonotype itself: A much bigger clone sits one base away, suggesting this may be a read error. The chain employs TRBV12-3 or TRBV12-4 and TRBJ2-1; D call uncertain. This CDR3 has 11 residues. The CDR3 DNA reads TGTACCACCCGGACCAGCAGGGAGCAGTTCTTC. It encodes CTTRTSREQFF.

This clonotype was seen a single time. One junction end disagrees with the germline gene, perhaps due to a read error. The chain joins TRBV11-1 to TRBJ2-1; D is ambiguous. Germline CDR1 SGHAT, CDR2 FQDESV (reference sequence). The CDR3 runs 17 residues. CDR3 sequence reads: CASSLGYSVDSYNEQFF. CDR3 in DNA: TGTGCAAGCAGCTTAGGGTATTCGGTAGACTCATACAATGAGCAGTTCTTC.

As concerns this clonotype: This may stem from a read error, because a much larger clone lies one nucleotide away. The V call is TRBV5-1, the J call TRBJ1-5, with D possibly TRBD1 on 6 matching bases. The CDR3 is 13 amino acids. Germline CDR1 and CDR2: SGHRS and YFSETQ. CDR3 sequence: CARSLERGQPQHF. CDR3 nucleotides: TGCGCCAGGAGCTTGGAAAGGGGGCAGCCCCAGCATTTT.

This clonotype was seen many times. DNA of the CDR3: TGTGCCAGCAGAAATCCTAGCGGTTGGCTTTGGTCTAGCACAGATACGCAGTATTTT. This codes for CASRNPSGWLWSSTDTQYF. V is TRBV6-2 or TRBV6-3 and J is TRBJ2-3; 7 bases are shared with TRBD2. Trimming at V came to 6 bases and at J to 0 bases, leaving 18 bases not matched to a gene. Germline V gives CDR1 MNHEY, CDR2 SVGEGT. CDR3 length equals 19 residues.

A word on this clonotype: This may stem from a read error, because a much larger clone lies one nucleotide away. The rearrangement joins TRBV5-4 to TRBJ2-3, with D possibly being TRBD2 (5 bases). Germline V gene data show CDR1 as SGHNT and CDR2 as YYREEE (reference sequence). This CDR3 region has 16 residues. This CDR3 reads CATGPPFGASTDMQYF. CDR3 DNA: TGTGCCACCGGTCCCCCATTTGGTGCTAGCACAGATATGCAGTATTTT.

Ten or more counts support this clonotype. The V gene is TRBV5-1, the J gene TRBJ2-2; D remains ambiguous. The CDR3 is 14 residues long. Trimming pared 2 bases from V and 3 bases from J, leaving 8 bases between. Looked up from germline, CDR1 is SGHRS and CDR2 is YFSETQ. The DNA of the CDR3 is TGCGCCAGCAGCTTAGCCGAGTACACCGGGGAGCTGTTTTTT. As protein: CASSLAEYTGELFF.

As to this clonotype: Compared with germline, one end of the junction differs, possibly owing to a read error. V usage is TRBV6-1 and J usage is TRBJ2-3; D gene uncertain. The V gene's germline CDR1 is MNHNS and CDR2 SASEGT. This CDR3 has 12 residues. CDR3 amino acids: CANSEVGYTQYF. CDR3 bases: TGTGCCAACAGTGAAGTAGGCTACACGCAGTATTTT.

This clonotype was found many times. The CDR3 DNA follows: TGCAGCGTTGGGACTAGCGGGAGGGCCGCAGAGACCCAGTACTTC. It specifies CSVGTSGRAAETQYF. The chain combines TRBV29-1 with TRBJ2-5; 15 nucleotides line up with TRBD2. There are 15 residues in the CDR3. Germline V gene sequence: CDR1 SQVTM, CDR2 ANQGSEA. Trimming at V came to 4 bases and at J to 4 bases, leaving 4 bases not matched to a gene.

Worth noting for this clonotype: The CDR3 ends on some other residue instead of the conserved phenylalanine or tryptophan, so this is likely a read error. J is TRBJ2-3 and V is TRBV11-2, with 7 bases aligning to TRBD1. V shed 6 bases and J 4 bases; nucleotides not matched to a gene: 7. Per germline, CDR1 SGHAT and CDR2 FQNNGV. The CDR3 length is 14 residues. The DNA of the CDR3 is TGTGCCAGCAGTCTGGAGAGGGGGCCAGATACGCAGTATTCT. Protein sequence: CASSLERGPDTQYS.

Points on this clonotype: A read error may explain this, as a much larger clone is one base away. In DNA, the CDR3 is TGCGCCAGCAGCTTTACAGGGGGTTATCGAAACACCATATATTTT. As protein: CASSFTGGYRNTIYF. The rearrangement joins TRBV5-1 to TRBJ1-3; 8 positions match TRBD1. V shed 2 bases and J 5 bases; nucleotides not matched to a gene: 6. The CDR3 sequence is 15 residues long. Germline CDR1 SGHRS, CDR2 YFSETQ.

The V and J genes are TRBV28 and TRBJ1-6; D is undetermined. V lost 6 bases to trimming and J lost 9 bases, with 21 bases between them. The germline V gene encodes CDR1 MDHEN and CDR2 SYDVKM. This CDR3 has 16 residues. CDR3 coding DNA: TGTGCCAGCAGCTCCGCGACTCCTACCCGGGGTTCACCCCTCCACTTT. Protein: CASSSATPTRGSPLHF.

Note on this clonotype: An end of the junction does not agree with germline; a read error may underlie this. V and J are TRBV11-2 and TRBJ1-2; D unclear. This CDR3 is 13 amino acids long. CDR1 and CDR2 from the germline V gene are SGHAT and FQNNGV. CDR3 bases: TGTACCAGCAGCCCCGTGCTTAACTATGGCTACAACTTC. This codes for CTSSPVLNYGYNF.

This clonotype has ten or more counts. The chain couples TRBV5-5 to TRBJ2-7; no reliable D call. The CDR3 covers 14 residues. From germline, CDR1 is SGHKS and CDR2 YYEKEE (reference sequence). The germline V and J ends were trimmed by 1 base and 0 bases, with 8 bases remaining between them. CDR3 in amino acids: CASSLRDNSYEQYF. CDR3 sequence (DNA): TGTGCCAGCAGCTTGAGAGACAACTCCTACGAGCAGTACTTC. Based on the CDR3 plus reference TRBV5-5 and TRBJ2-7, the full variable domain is DAGVTQSPTHLIKTRGQQVTLRCSPISGHKSVSWYQQVLGQGPQFIFQYYEKEERGRGNFPDRFSARQFPNYSSELNVNALLLGDSALYLCASSLRDNSYEQYFGPGTRLTVT.

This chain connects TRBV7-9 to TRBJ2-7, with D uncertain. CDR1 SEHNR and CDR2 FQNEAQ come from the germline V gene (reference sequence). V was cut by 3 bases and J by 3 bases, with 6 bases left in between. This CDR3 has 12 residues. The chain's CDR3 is CASSFSGYEQYF. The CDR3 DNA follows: TGTGCCAGCAGCTTTTCGGGCTACGAGCAGTACTTC.

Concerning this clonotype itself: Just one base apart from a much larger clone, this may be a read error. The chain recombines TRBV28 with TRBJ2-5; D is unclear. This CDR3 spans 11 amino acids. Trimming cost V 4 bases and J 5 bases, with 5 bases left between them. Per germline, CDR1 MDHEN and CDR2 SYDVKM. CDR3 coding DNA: TGTGCCAGCAGTTCATGGGAGACCCAGTACTTC. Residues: CASSSWETQYF.

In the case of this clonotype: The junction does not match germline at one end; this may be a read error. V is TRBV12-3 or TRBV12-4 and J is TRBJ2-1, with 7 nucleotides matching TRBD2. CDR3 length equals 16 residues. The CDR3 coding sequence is TGTGCCAGCAGCCGTGCTAGCGGAAGTTCCTACAAGGAGCAGTTCTTC. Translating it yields CASSRASGSSYKEQFF.

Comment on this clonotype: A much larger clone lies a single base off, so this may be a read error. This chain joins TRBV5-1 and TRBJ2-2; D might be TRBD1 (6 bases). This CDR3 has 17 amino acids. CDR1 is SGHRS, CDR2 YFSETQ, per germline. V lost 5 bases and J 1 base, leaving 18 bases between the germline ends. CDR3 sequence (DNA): TGCGCCAGCAGTCGGATCCAGGGGTCCAGGAACACCGGGGAGCTGTTTTTT. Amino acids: CASSRIQGSRNTGELFF.

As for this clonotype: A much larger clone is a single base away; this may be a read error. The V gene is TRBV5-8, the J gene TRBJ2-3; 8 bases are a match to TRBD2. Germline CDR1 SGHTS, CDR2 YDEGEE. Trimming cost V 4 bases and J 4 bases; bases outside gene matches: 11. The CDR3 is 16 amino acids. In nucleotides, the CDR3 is TGTGCCAGCAGCATAGGGACTAGGGGGAGTTCAGATACGCAGTATTTT. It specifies CASSIGTRGSSDTQYF.

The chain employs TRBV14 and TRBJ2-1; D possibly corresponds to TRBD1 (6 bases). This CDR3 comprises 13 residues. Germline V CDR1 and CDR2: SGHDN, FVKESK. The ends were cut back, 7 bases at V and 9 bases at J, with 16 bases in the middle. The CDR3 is CASNRRGTGEQFF. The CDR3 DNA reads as TGTGCCAGCAACCGAAGGGGGACGGGTGAGCAGTTCTTC.